A selection of T cell receptor beta chains follows, all from one sample in a study of PD-1 blockade in mismatch repair-deficient tumors. TCRdb keeps only in-frame clones here, not all; method: immunoSEQ multiplex PCR. The sample includes some 45,000 clones, 77% of them seen just once. This specimen was PBMCs, taken before pembrolizumab treatment. The source of these receptors is an adult with mismatch repair-deficient cancer. Both conserved end residues are part of each CDR3. The D gene is left open where the match is weak. A row's size may be missing; if present it is once, few, many or a size class.

v_call	clone_size	j_call	d_call	cdr3_nt	cdr3_aa
TRBV7-2	once	TRBJ2-7	-	TGTGCCAGCAGCCTTAATGACGGGGGATACGAGCAGTACTTC	CASSLNDGGYEQYF
TRBV15	-	TRBJ2-1	TRBD2	TGTGCCACCAGCAGAGTAGGGGACTACCTCTACAATGAGCAGTTCTTC	CATSRVGDYLYNEQFF
TRBV5-1	-	TRBJ1-2	-	TGCGCCAGCAGCTATGACAGCTATGGCTACACCTTC	CASSYDSYGYTF
TRBV7-2	once	TRBJ2-1	-	TGTGCCAGCAGCTTAGTTGGGTATGAGCAGTTCTTC	CASSLVGYEQFF
TRBV2	-	TRBJ2-5	-	TGTGCCAGCACCAGAGAGTCTAGCCAAGAGACCCAGTACTTC	CASTRESSQETQYF
TRBV7-2	-	TRBJ2-7	-	TGTGCCAGCAGCTTCGACCGCGGAGGGGGCGAGCAGTACTTC	CASSFDRGGGEQYF
TRBV19	few	TRBJ1-1	-	TGTGCCAGTAGTGAAAATGTGGAGGTCCCTGAAGCTTTCTTT	CASSENVEVPEAFF
TRBV9	-	TRBJ2-2	TRBD2	TGTGCCAGCAGCGGTGCGGGAGGGAACACCGGGGAGCTGTTTTTT	CASSGAGGNTGELFF
TRBV6-1	-	TRBJ1-1	-	TGTGCCAGCAGTGAAGTTGGGCTGGGTAAGAAGACTGAAGCTTTCTTT	CASSEVGLGKKTEAFF
TRBV5-6	-	TRBJ2-7	-	TGTGCCAGCAGCTTGTTTTACGGAACTCTCTCCTACGAGCAGTACTTC	CASSLFYGTLSYEQYF
TRBV19	-	TRBJ2-1	TRBD2	TGTGCCAGTAGTCGGGAGGGGATCAACTACAATGAGCAGTTCTTC	CASSREGINYNEQFF
TRBV18	few	TRBJ2-1	TRBD1	TGTGCCAGCTCACCACCGTGGCAGGGGGCGGATTACAATGAGCAGTTCTTC	CASSPPWQGADYNEQFF
TRBV5-4	-	TRBJ2-3	-	TGTGCCAGCAGCTACCCCTTAACCCCTAGCACAGATACGCAGTATTTT	CASSYPLTPSTDTQYF
TRBV7-9	-	TRBJ1-2	TRBD1	TGTGCCAGCAGCTCTGACAGGGGGCTAGCTAACTATGGCTACACCTTC	CASSSDRGLANYGYTF
TRBV11-2	-	TRBJ1-1	-	TGTGCCAGCAGTCTCCCTGGGGCCATGAACACTGAAGCTTTCTTT	CASSLPGAMNTEAFF
TRBV9	-	TRBJ2-1	-	TGTGCCAGCAGCGCAGAGCGGATAAAGTTCAATGAGCAGTTCTTC	CASSAERIKFNEQFF
TRBV28	-	TRBJ2-7	TRBD2	TGTGCCAGCAGTTTAGCAGCGGGAGGTACTTGGGACGAGCAGTACTTC	CASSLAAGGTWDEQYF
TRBV5-1	few	TRBJ2-2	-	TGCGCCAGTTTACAGGGTGGCAGCACCGGGGAGCTGTTTTTT	CASLQGGSTGELFF
TRBV2	-	TRBJ2-7	-	TGTGCCAGCTCGGGGCTAGCGCTGAACGAGCAGTACTTC	CASSGLALNEQYF
TRBV5-4	-	TRBJ2-7	TRBD1	TGTGCCAGCAGCCCCGGGACAGGGCCCTACGAGCAGTACTTC	CASSPGTGPYEQYF
TRBV7-6	-	TRBJ2-1	TRBD2	TGTGCCAGCAGCCGAAAATATCGAACTAGCGGGAGGGCCGGAAATGAGCAGTTCTTC	CASSRKYRTSGRAGNEQFF
TRBV5-1	once	TRBJ2-2	TRBD1	TGCGCCAGCAGCCCGGGACAGGGGTGGACCGGGGAGCTGTTTTTT	CASSPGQGWTGELFF
TRBV11-1	-	TRBJ2-1	-	TGTGCCAGCAGCTCCCAGGCGGGTTACAATGAGCAGTTCTTC	CASSSQAGYNEQFF
TRBV18	-	TRBJ1-5	-	TGTGCCAGCTCACCATTTCGGCTCGACAGGCCTAATCAGCCCCAGCATTTT	CASSPFRLDRPNQPQHF
TRBV5-1	few	TRBJ2-1	-	TGCGCCAGCAGCTCGGGACAACGCAATGAGCAGTTCTTC	CASSSGQRNEQFF
TRBV4-3	-	TRBJ2-3	-	TGCGCCAGCAGCCAAGAATCGGGACTTCCCCCCGCGTATTTT	CASSQESGLPPAYF
TRBV10-3	-	TRBJ1-5	-	TGTGCCACCACAGAGCATAGCAATCAGCCCCAGCATTTT	CATTEHSNQPQHF
TRBV28	few	TRBJ2-7	-	TGTGCCGCCAGGGGTAGGGTGGGGGAGCAGTACTTC	CAARGRVGEQYF
TRBV5-6	-	TRBJ2-1	-	TGTGCCAGCAGCCCGGGACCCAGCTCCTACAATGAGCAGTTCTTC	CASSPGPSSYNEQFF
TRBV19	-	TRBJ2-1	-	TGTGCCAGTAGTTTAGACACGAGCTCCTACAATGAGCAGTTCTTC	CASSLDTSSYNEQFF
TRBV7-8	-	TRBJ1-1	-	TGTGCCAGCAGCCGGGGTCGCGACACTGAAGCTTTCTTT	CASSRGRDTEAFF
TRBV7-3	-	TRBJ2-5	TRBD2	TGTGCCAGCAGCTTGGCAAGCGGGAGGAGGGAGACCCAGTACTTC	CASSLASGRRETQYF
TRBV7-6	few	TRBJ1-2	-	TGTGCCAGCAGCTCACGGGGCCATAACTATGGCTACACCTTC	CASSSRGHNYGYTF
TRBV7-7	-	TRBJ2-1	TRBD1	TGTGCTAGCAGCTTAAGCGGGACAGGGGTCAATGAGCAGTTCTTC	CASSLSGTGVNEQFF
TRBV5-5	-	TRBJ2-3	TRBD2	TGTGCCAGCAGCTTGTTACTAGCGGCAACTAGCACAGATACGCAGTATTTT	CASSLLLAATSTDTQYF
TRBV6-5	-	TRBJ2-7	TRBD1	TGTGCCAGCAGTTACTCCCGACAGGGGGCGAGGGAGCAGTACTTC	CASSYSRQGAREQYF
TRBV2	once	TRBJ1-1	TRBD1	TGTGCCAACACCGACAGGGGGTTGGCTGAAGCTTTCTTT	CANTDRGLAEAFF
TRBV10-3	-	TRBJ2-2	TRBD2	TGTGCCATCGCCAAAGCGGGAGCGAACACCGGGGAGCTGTTTTTT	CAIAKAGANTGELFF
TRBV10-3	-	TRBJ1-2	-	TGTGCCATCACCACGGAGAAATATGGCTACACCTTC	CAITTEKYGYTF
TRBV2	-	TRBJ2-7	-	TGTGCCAGCAGTGAACCCCGGGGGACCTCCTACGAGCAGTACTTC	CASSEPRGTSYEQYF
TRBV7-6	few	TRBJ2-1	-	TGTGCCAGCAGCCCCGGGGCTCACTACAATGAGCAGTTCTTC	CASSPGAHYNEQFF
TRBV28	few	TRBJ1-2	-	TGTGCCAGCAGTGGGGGAGGGGCGGGCGGCTACACCTTC	CASSGGGAGGYTF
TRBV7-7	-	TRBJ2-5	-	TGTGCTAGCAGCTTAGCGTCACAAGAGACCCAGTACTTC	CASSLASQETQYF
TRBV5-4	-	TRBJ2-1	TRBD1	TGTGCCAGCAGCACCTTGACAGGGGGCTCTTACAATGAGCAGTTCTTC	CASSTLTGGSYNEQFF
TRBV5-6	-	TRBJ1-2	TRBD1	TGTGCCAGCAGCTTCTCCGGGACAGGTCCACTTCAAGCTAACTATGGCTACACCTTC	CASSFSGTGPLQANYGYTF
TRBV6-4	-	TRBJ1-4	TRBD1	TGTGCCAGCAGAAAACCGGGACAGGGAGGAGAAAAACTGTTTTTT	CASRKPGQGGEKLFF
TRBV30	-	TRBJ2-3	-	TGTGCCTGGAGTGACACCCTAAAGGGCACAGATACGCAGTATTTT	CAWSDTLKGTDTQYF
TRBV13	-	TRBJ1-2	-	TGTGCCAGCAGCCGAAGGGCGGGGGTAACAAACTATGGCTACACCTTC	CASSRRAGVTNYGYTF
TRBV5-3	few	TRBJ1-3	TRBD1	TGTGCCAGAAGCGCGACAGGGTACGGAAACACCATATATTTT	CARSATGYGNTIYF
TRBV30	-	TRBJ1-5	-	TGTGCCTGGAGTGAGGCGCGCAATCAGCCCCAGCATTTT	CAWSEARNQPQHF
TRBV5-1	-	TRBJ2-7	TRBD1	TGCGCCAGCAGCCCTACAGGGGGGATCTCCTACGAGCAGTACTTC	CASSPTGGISYEQYF